The 29 T cell receptor beta chains given below trace back to one sample, sequenced in a study of blood T cells in healthy people across ages. A sample-barcoded 5' primer and a J-beta primer mix were used in a second PCR of about 6 to 11 cycles. TCRdb analysed the 5' RACE reads with MiXCR anew, one entry per CDR3 protein. The profile shows about 1.5 million distinct CDR3 sequences, roughly 40% of them singletons. What was sequenced was blood. Receptors originate from a woman aged 18-29 years in good health.

The CDR3 DNA reads TGCAGTGCTAGAGACAGGGGGCACAGCTATGGCTACACCTTC. Amino acids: CSARDRGHSYGYTF. The rearrangement uses TRBV20-1 and TRBJ1-2; 8 nucleotides match TRBD1. This CDR3 region has 14 residues. The V and J ends lost 0 bases and 4 bases, in that order; junction bases with no gene match: 4. Germline lookup yields CDR1 DFQATT and CDR2 SNEGSKA (reference sequence).

Turning to this clonotype: A read error may produce the germline difference seen at one junction end. CDR3 sequence: CSARESGRNAEAFF. The CDR3, as DNA: TGCAGTGCTAGAGAATCAGGGAGGAACGCTGAAGCTTTCTTT. The V call is TRBV20-1, the J call TRBJ1-1, with D perhaps TRBD1 (5 bases). The CDR3 runs to 14 residues. Germline CDR1 and CDR2: DFQATT and SNEGSKA (reference sequence).

V gene TRBV3-1 combines with J gene TRBJ2-7; TRBD2 aligns across 16 bases. The V and J ends lost 5 bases and 7 bases, in that order; junction bases with no gene match: 8. The germline V gene has CDR1 LGHDT and CDR2 YNNKEL (reference sequence). The CDR3 has 16 amino acids. The CDR3 is CASSIGTSGREDEQYF. DNA for the CDR3: TGTGCCAGCAGCATCGGGACTAGCGGGAGGGAGGATGAGCAGTACTTC.

This clonotype came up a few times. The chain links TRBV20-1 to TRBJ1-6; D possibly corresponds to TRBD1 (6 bases). This CDR3 region has 16 residues. CDR1 is DFQATT and CDR2 is SNEGSKA in the germline V gene (reference sequence). Trimming left V 4 bases short and J 6 bases short, with 19 bases between. The chain's CDR3 is CSAIQPLQGINSPLHF. CDR3 DNA sequence: TGCAGTGCTATTCAGCCTTTGCAGGGGATTAATTCACCCCTCCACTTT.

The gene calls are TRBV9 and TRBJ2-1; 8 nucleotides line up with TRBD2. This CDR3 contains 15 residues. After removal of 0 bases from V and 7 bases from J, the junction contained 6 bases not matched to a gene. The germline V gene encodes CDR1 SGDLS and CDR2 YYNGEE. The CDR3: CASSVEGGGFNEQFF. The CDR3 DNA is TGTGCCAGCAGCGTAGAGGGCGGGGGGTTTAATGAGCAGTTCTTC.

In its sample, this clonotype was seen a few times. The rearrangement links TRBV20-1 to TRBJ2-1; 7 nucleotides align to TRBD2. The CDR3 runs 14 residues. J lost 2 bases, V lost 6 bases, and 7 bases had no gene match. Looked up from germline, CDR1 is DFQATT and CDR2 is SNEGSKA (reference sequence). CDR3 nucleotides: TGCAGTGCCTCTCCCCGGGGGGCCTACAATGAGCAGTTCTTC. Translating gives CSASPRGAYNEQFF.

The chain combines TRBV7-9 with TRBJ1-2; TRBD1 might be the D (5 bases). This CDR3 contains 12 residues. Germline V CDR1 and CDR2: SEHNR, FQNEAQ (reference sequence). Trimming stripped 5 bases from V and 8 bases from J, with 12 bases between. CDR3 in DNA: TGTGCCAGCAGCAGAAGTCAGGGAGGCTACACCTTC. Translation: CASSRSQGGYTF.

The J gene is TRBJ2-1, the V gene TRBV4-1; D unresolved. There are 15 residues in the CDR3. Germline CDR1 and CDR2: MGHRA and YSYEKL. V lost 1 base and J 6 bases, leaving 13 bases between the germline ends. The CDR3 coding sequence is TGCGCCAGCAGCCAAGCGGCTTCCGGCGGCAATGAGCAGTTCTTC. Amino acids: CASSQAASGGNEQFF.

About this clonotype itself: The germline gene is not matched at one end of the junction; a read error may be the cause. This chain uses TRBV7-7 with TRBJ2-7; 7 bases are a match to TRBD2. The DNA end is more similar to TRBJ2-1, so the J call may be wrong. This CDR3 has 19 amino acids. CDR1 is SSHAT, CDR2 FNYEAQ, per germline (reference sequence). The CDR3 DNA sequence: TGTGCTAGCAGCTTACCCACCCTTAGGTTTGGGGGGGAGGGGAATGAGCAGTTCTTC. Translation: CASSLPTLRFGGEGNEQFF.

This clonotype was seen only once. The chain is built from TRBV9 and TRBJ2-7; D might be TRBD2 (6 bases). V shed 0 bases and J shed 6 bases, with 10 bases lying between them. The germline gives CDR1 SGDLS, CDR2 YYNGEE. This CDR3 region has 13 residues. The CDR3 DNA reads TGTGCCAGCAGCGTAGAGCTGACTAGCGAGCAGTACTTC. Its protein product is CASSVELTSEQYF.

As concerns this clonotype: One end of the junction does not line up with germline, which may come from a read error. The chain carries TRBV7-2 and TRBJ2-7, with no clear D. The germline V gene encodes CDR1 SGHTA and CDR2 FQGNSA. This CDR3 region has 13 residues. In DNA form, the CDR3 reads TGTGCCGGCAGCTTAGGTATTTCCTACGAGCAGTACTTC. It encodes CAGSLGISYEQYF.

The chain couples TRBV6-1 to TRBJ2-3, with D maybe TRBD1 (6 bases). The CDR3 totals 17 residues. Per the germline V gene, CDR1 is MNHNS and CDR2 is SASEGT. V lost 2 bases to trimming and J lost 1 base, with 16 bases between them. CDR3 residues: CASSEPGRQAGTDTQYF. DNA for the CDR3: TGTGCCAGCAGTGAACCAGGTCGACAGGCCGGCACAGATACGCAGTATTTT.

This clonotype appeared a few times. This chain connects TRBV27 to TRBJ2-7; D tentatively fits TRBD1 or TRBD2 (5 bases each). In germline, CDR1 is MNHEY, CDR2 SMNVEV (reference sequence). The CDR3 runs 14 residues. Between the trimmed V and J ends, which lost 1 base and 10 bases, there was a span of 17 bases. The CDR3 is CASSLLGQAEGQYF. The CDR3 nucleotides read TGTGCCAGCAGTTTATTGGGGCAGGCTGAGGGTCAGTACTTC.

The chain recombines TRBV24-1 with TRBJ1-4, with D maybe TRBD1 (6 bases). The CDR3 is made up of 17 amino acids. Germline CDR1 and CDR2: KGHDR and SFDVKD. V was clipped by 3 bases and J by 7 bases, with 20 bases between them. The CDR3 loop reads CATSDVRVQGFGEKLFF. The CDR3 coding sequence is TGTGCCACCAGTGATGTCCGGGTGCAGGGGTTCGGTGAAAAACTGTTTTTT.

The CDR3: CASSVGRTEYEQYF. The CDR3 DNA is TGTGCCAGCAGCGTAGGGAGGACGGAATACGAGCAGTACTTC. The chain employs TRBV9 and TRBJ2-5, with D tentatively TRBD2 (5 bases). Matching the DNA end better, TRBJ2-7 makes the J call doubtful. CDR3 length: 14 residues. Germline lookup yields CDR1 SGDLS and CDR2 YYNGEE.

The chain has TRBV2 and TRBJ2-7, with D possibly matching TRBD2 (5 bases). CDR1 and CDR2 from the germline V gene are SNHLY and FYNNEI. CDR3 size: 15 residues. V dropped 7 bases and J dropped 0 bases, with 16 bases sitting between them. CDR3 residues: CASIDSSRASYEQYF. The CDR3 bases are TGTGCCAGCATCGACTCGTCGAGGGCCTCCTACGAGCAGTACTTC.

This clonotype was recorded at least ten times. This rearrangement joins TRBV10-3 to TRBJ2-7; no definite D call. V was shortened by 5 bases and J by 1 base, with 6 bases between the two germline ends. CDR3 size: 12 residues. Germline assignment: CDR1 ENHRY and CDR2 SYGVKD. The DNA for the CDR3 is TGTGCCATCAGTAAGGATTCCTACGAGCAGTACTTC. Protein product: CAISKDSYEQYF.

This clonotype has a handful of counts. This chain connects TRBV2 to TRBJ2-3; no firm D call. This CDR3 has 15 residues. The V end was cut by 6 bases, the J end by 2 bases, with 15 bases between. The germline gives CDR1 SNHLY, CDR2 FYNNEI. CDR3 DNA: TGTGCCAGCAGCGATGGACGGATACACACAGATACGCAGTATTTT. Protein sequence: CASSDGRIHTDTQYF. The full variable domain, completed using reference TRBV2 and TRBJ2-3, is EPEVTQTPSHQVTQMGQEVILRCVPISNHLYFYWYRQILGQKVEFLVSFYNNEISEKSEIFDDQFSVERPDGSNFTLKIRSTKLEDSAMYFCASSDGRIHTDTQYFGPGTRLTVL.

The chain is built from TRBV4-1 and TRBJ2-5; D assignment may be TRBD1 or TRBD2 (6 bases each). The germline V and J ends were trimmed by 4 bases and 11 bases, with 32 bases remaining between them. This CDR3 is built from 18 residues. Germline loops: CDR1 MGHRA, CDR2 YSYEKL. For the CDR3, the DNA is TGCGCCAGCAGCCGGTATGGGGGGCCCACCGGCAATAACTATGAGCAGTACTTC. It yields the protein CASSRYGGPTGNNYEQYF.

The rearrangement uses TRBV6-5 and TRBJ2-1; the D gene is possibly TRBD1 (5 bases). CDR3 length equals 16 residues. V lost 2 bases and J 0 bases, leaving 11 bases between the germline ends. Germline lookup yields CDR1 MNHEY and CDR2 SVGAGI. The DNA of the CDR3 is TGTGCCAGCAGTTACCCAGGGAAAAGCTCCTACAATGAGCAGTTCTTC. It translates to CASSYPGKSSYNEQFF.

This chain links TRBV7-9 with TRBJ2-1; D might be TRBD2 (7 bases). Judging by the DNA end, TRBJ2-7 fits better; the J call may be wrong. CDR1 is SEHNR and CDR2 is FQNEAQ in the germline V gene (reference sequence). The CDR3 length is 16 residues. The CDR3 region is CASSLVTGGPYNEQYF. CDR3 in DNA: TGTGCCAGCAGCTTAGTGACCGGGGGGCCCTACAATGAGCAGTACTTC.

The chain recombines TRBV28 with TRBJ2-3; D is uncertain. The V and J ends lost 7 bases and 8 bases respectively, with 16 bases between them. CDR1 and CDR2 (germline): MDHEN, SYDVKM. This CDR3 has 13 amino acids. CDR3 nucleotides: TGTGCCAGCACCCTCCCAGCGAAGGGTACGCAGTATTTT. Its translation: CASTLPAKGTQYF.

This chain connects TRBV3-1 to TRBJ2-1; 10 bases line up with TRBD2. This CDR3 has 15 residues. From germline, CDR1 is LGHDT and CDR2 YNNKEL (reference sequence). The V segment lost 4 bases and the J segment 13 bases; nucleotides outside the gene matches: 13. CDR3 region: CASSLSSGSGETQFF. CDR3 DNA sequence: TGTGCCAGCAGCCTATCTAGCGGGAGCGGGGAGACCCAGTTCTTC.

The chain recombines TRBV3-1 with TRBJ2-4; D remains unclear. The end of the DNA fits TRBJ2-7 better, so the J call may be wrong. Germline V gives CDR1 LGHDT, CDR2 YNNKEL (reference sequence). The CDR3 loop spans 14 amino acids. The CDR3 spells CASSLILTSGEQYF. The DNA for the CDR3 is TGTGCCAGCAGCCTAATTTTGACGTCCGGCGAGCAGTACTTC.

The chain is built from TRBV9 and TRBJ2-2; D uncertain. The V gene's germline CDR1 is SGDLS and CDR2 YYNGEE. The CDR3 spans 17 residues. Trimming took off 0 bases at V and 1 base at J, with 13 bases between the two ends. The CDR3 DNA is TGTGCCAGCAGCGTAGAGGGCAGAATTTTGAACACCGGGGAGCTGTTTTTT. This gives the protein CASSVEGRILNTGELFF.

The V gene is TRBV4-1, the J gene TRBJ2-4; tentatively, D is TRBD2 (6 bases). Germline V lookup: CDR1 MGHRA, CDR2 YSYEKL. V was cut by 4 bases and J by 13 bases, with 23 bases left in between. The length of the CDR3 is 15 residues. The CDR3 loop is CASSPRGISYNEQYF. The DNA of the CDR3 is TGCGCCAGCAGCCCCCGGGGGATCTCCTACAATGAGCAGTACTTC.

This clonotype was observed a few times. The chain is built from TRBV20-1 and TRBJ2-2, with 7 bases lining up with TRBD1. The V gene's germline CDR1 is DFQATT and CDR2 SNEGSKA (reference sequence). CDR3 size: 16 residues. V was clipped by 0 bases and J by 3 bases; unmatched bases: 7. The CDR3 DNA reads TGCAGTGCTAGAGAATGGGAAGGGGGCGACACCGGGGAGCTGTTTTTT. Translation gives CSAREWEGGDTGELFF.

This clonotype was detected only a few times. The chain uses TRBV4-1 and TRBJ1-1; D is uncertain. Germline CDR1 reads MGHRA; CDR2 reads YSYEKL. The CDR3 spans 14 residues. Trimming left V 0 bases short and J 2 bases short, with 7 bases between. CDR3 residues: CASSQERSNTEAFF. The CDR3 DNA follows: TGCGCCAGCAGCCAAGAGCGGTCTAACACTGAAGCTTTCTTT.

The rearrangement links TRBV27 to TRBJ2-2; 8 bases are a match to TRBD2. The CDR3 sequence is 15 residues long. V shed 8 bases, J shed 0 bases, and the junction held 5 bases outside the gene matches. Germline assignment: CDR1 MNHEY and CDR2 SMNVEV (reference sequence). CDR3: CASGKAGANTGELFF. For the CDR3, the DNA is TGTGCCAGCGGTAAAGCGGGAGCGAACACCGGGGAGCTGTTTTTT.